Listed below are T cell receptor beta chains from one sample, sequenced in a study of neurological immune-mediated disorders. Via MiXCR, TCRdb re-called the 5' RACE reads, giving one row per CDR3 protein. In the table there are roughly 28,000 distinct CDR3 sequences, about 3.5% of which are singletons. What was sequenced was PBMCs. The source of these receptors is a woman aged 25 to 45 with multiple sclerosis. CDR3s leave out the opening cysteine and the closing phenylalanine or tryptophan. Fields, in order: V gene, J gene, CDR3 protein.

TRBV28	TRBJ1-5	ASSPDRFNQPQN
TRBV12-3/TRBV12-4	TRBJ2-5	ASSRTSGSTETQY
TRBV20-1	TRBJ2-7	SARRRETGLRQY
TRBV5-5	TRBJ1-6	ASSSERYSPLN
TRBV20-1	TRBJ2-5	SARTLAGAGETQY
TRBV27	TRBJ1-1	ASSLRGWTEAF
TRBV28	TRBJ2-5	ASSLPIQETQY
TRBV6-5	TRBJ2-2	ASSYATSGVGELF
TRBV18	TRBJ2-7	ASSLSLSGVSYEQY
TRBV5-5	TRBJ2-3	ASSPSASTDTQY
TRBV7-2	TRBJ2-6	ASSPRSSGANVLT
TRBV6-2/TRBV6-3	TRBJ2-1	ASSYTGLGEQF
TRBV15	TRBJ1-6	AASSSYNSPLN
TRBV7-2	TRBJ1-2	ASSPTGNYGYT
TRBV5-1	TRBJ2-1	ASSLRPGGNEQF
TRBV7-2	TRBJ1-5	ASSRGPGGQPQN
TRBV20-1	TRBJ2-3	SYSGSADTQY
TRBV6-5	TRBJ1-6	ASSYGGGNSPLN
TRBV5-1	TRBJ2-7	ASRGQGSYEQY
TRBV18	TRBJ1-1	ASSPTPVVDSVNTEAF
TRBV25-1	TRBJ2-3	ASSFGGTDTQY
TRBV18	TRBJ1-5	ASSSVQRTSNQPQH
TRBV7-2	TRBJ2-4	ASSLVASYIQY
TRBV10-3	TRBJ1-1	AIRDRVLGEAF
TRBV15	TRBJ2-5	ATSRRTSSQETQY
TRBV29-1	TRBJ2-4	SVRSRGKNIQY
TRBV14	TRBJ2-2	ASSHLVTGELF
TRBV7-9	TRBJ1-5	ASSSSPGAASNQPQN
TRBV12-3/TRBV12-4	TRBJ1-5	ASSLVWGLGNQPQH
TRBV7-8	TRBJ1-2	ASSLVVQGGGYT
TRBV11-3	TRBJ2-7	ASSFPGQGTYEQY
TRBV7-9	TRBJ2-5	ASSLGLLGQETQY
TRBV20-1	TRBJ2-3	SAKIGLAGGVDTQY
TRBV27	TRBJ2-2	ASRGGTGELF
TRBV5-1	TRBJ2-1	ASRGDSSYNEQF
TRBV5-1	TRBJ2-5	ASSLLGEETQY
TRBV7-8	TRBJ1-5	ASSFRDRLYSNQPQH
TRBV29-1	TRBJ2-5	SGQTGGETQY
TRBV10-3	TRBJ1-1	AISDRGTAEAF
TRBV3-1	TRBJ2-3	ASSQGGGDTQY
TRBV4-3	TRBJ1-5	ASSQDRGSPQPQN
TRBV5-1	TRBJ2-3	ASSLVASPGTDTQY
TRBV6-2/TRBV6-3	TRBJ2-1	ASSKDGTDNEQF
TRBV5-6	TRBJ1-2	ASSRYQGYGYT
TRBV15	TRBJ1-5	ATSRESGVSNQPQH